What follows are 27 T cell receptor beta chains derived from one specimen sequenced in a study of CD8+ T cells in alopecia areata. Sequencing used cDNA as its template, made by extracting RNA and reverse transcribing it. TCRdb's copy holds only in-frame clones and misses some; the assay was immunoSEQ multiplex PCR. In the table there are about 97,000 clones, 60% of which are singletons. Stated treatment: oral pan-JAK inhibitor, 5-10 mg twice daily. The sample here was CD8+ T cells sorted from blood, taken at approximately week 55, from a patient treated with tofacitinib. These receptors were collected from a human donor with alopecia areata.

The rearrangement uses TRBV9 and TRBJ1-2, with D perhaps matching TRBD1 (5 bases). CDR1 SGDLS and CDR2 YYNGEE come from the germline V gene. The CDR3 sequence is 16 residues long. V lost 1 base, J lost 6 bases, and 19 bases lay in between. The CDR3 region has the DNA TGTGCCAGCAGCGTATTCCTTCTGCGGGACCCCGATGGCTACACCTTC. Its translation: CASSVFLLRDPDGYTF. Filled out from reference TRBV9 and TRBJ1-2, the complete variable domain reads DSGVTQTPKHLITATGQRVTLRCSPRSGDLSVYWYQQSLDQGLQFLIQYYNGEERAKGNILERFSAQQFPDLHSELNLSSLELGDSALYFCASSVFLLRDPDGYTFGSGTRLTVV.

This clone has just a few counts. This chain's CDR3 is CASSQGIQQPQHF. The CDR3 DNA follows: TGCGCCAGCAGCCAAGGGATCCAGCAGCCCCAGCATTTT. This chain uses TRBV4-1 with TRBJ1-5; no clear D gene. Germline values: CDR1 MGHRA, CDR2 YSYEKL. CDR3 length equals 13 residues. Trimming took 1 base from V and 7 from J, leaving 8 bases between them.

The chain joins TRBV27 to TRBJ1-1; D ambiguous. CDR1 and CDR2 (germline): MNHEY, SMNVEV (reference sequence). The V gene lost 0 bases and the J gene lost 3 bases, with 5 bases spanning the gap. There are 13 residues in the CDR3. In DNA form, the CDR3 reads TGTGCCAGCAGTTTATCAGTCTACACTGAAGCTTTCTTT. Protein product: CASSLSVYTEAFF.

In this sample, this clone turned up a few times. This chain uses TRBV10-3 with TRBJ1-3; TRBD1 matches 12 bases. The CDR3 has 17 amino acids. CDR1 and CDR2 from the germline V gene are ENHRY and SYGVKD. Losses at the gene ends were 11 bases for V and 0 bases for J; bases not matched to a gene: 11. CDR3 in DNA: TGTGCCGCTGCGGGACAGGGGGCCAAATACTCTGGAAACACCATATATTTT. Protein: CAAAGQGAKYSGNTIYF.

This clone was seen a few times. This chain uses TRBV6-6 with TRBJ2-1, with D perhaps TRBD1 (6 bases). Trimming stripped 6 bases from V and 0 bases from J, with 9 bases between. The CDR3 consists of 14 residues. Germline CDR1 reads MNHNY; CDR2 reads SVGAGI (reference sequence). Here the CDR3 DNA reads TGTGCCAGCAGGGGGGCGAGCTCCTACAATGAGCAGTTCTTC. Translated: CASRGASSYNEQFF.

The V call is TRBV6-5, the J call TRBJ2-7, with TRBD1 identical over 10 bases. Trimming took 6 bases from V and 5 from J; bases not matched to a gene: 7. The CDR3 totals 14 residues. CDR1 and CDR2 from the germline V gene are MNHEY and SVGAGI. CDR3 protein: CASSLGQGTNEQYF. CDR3 coding DNA: TGTGCCAGCAGCTTGGGACAGGGGACGAACGAGCAGTACTTC.

In this sample, this clone turned up a few times. The chain links TRBV7-9 to TRBJ2-1, with D perhaps TRBD2 (5 bases). This CDR3 is 11 amino acids long. The germline gives CDR1 SEHNR, CDR2 FQNEAQ (reference sequence). V lost 4 bases, J lost 9 bases, and 7 bases lay in between. CDR3 sequence reads: CASSSEGEQFF. DNA for the CDR3: TGTGCCAGCAGCTCAGAGGGTGAGCAGTTCTTC.

The gene calls are TRBV2 and TRBJ2-5; weak D call: TRBD2 (6 bases). Germline CDR1 SNHLY, CDR2 FYNNEI. This CDR3 spans 15 amino acids. With 10 bases removed from V and 1 base from J, the gap between germline ends came to 19 bases. The CDR3 is CANRPGLRSQETQYF. CDR3 bases: TGTGCCAACCGTCCGGGACTTCGGAGCCAAGAGACCCAGTACTTC. Looking up the rest from reference TRBV2 and TRBJ2-5 gives the full variable domain: EPEVTQTPSHQVTQMGQEVILRCVPISNHLYFYWYRQILGQKVEFLVSFYNNEISEKSEIFDDQFSVERPDGSNFTLKIRSTKLEDSAMYFCANRPGLRSQETQYFGPGTRLLVL.

The CDR3 nucleotides are TGTGCCAGCAGCTTAGGCCAGTACTCTAGCACAGATACGCAGTATTTT. It yields the protein CASSLGQYSSTDTQYF. The chain joins TRBV7-9 to TRBJ2-3; the D is unclear. This CDR3 contains 16 residues. The germline V gene has CDR1 SEHNR and CDR2 FQNEAQ (reference sequence). Trimming pared 1 base from V and 0 bases from J, leaving 11 bases between.

This chain links TRBV27 with TRBJ2-7; D is ambiguous. The CDR3 runs 13 residues. The germline gives CDR1 MNHEY, CDR2 SMNVEV (reference sequence). V was clipped by 4 bases and J by 3 bases, with 10 bases between them. The CDR3: CASSYMLGYEQYF. The DNA of the CDR3 is TGTGCCAGCAGTTATATGCTGGGCTACGAGCAGTACTTC.

This chain connects TRBV11-2 to TRBJ1-2; D is undetermined. With 5 bases removed from V and 2 bases from J, the gap between germline ends came to 15 bases. This CDR3 has 15 amino acids. The germline CDR1 and CDR2 sequences are SGHAT and FQNNGV. The CDR3 loop reads CASSPQSWKNYGYTF. The DNA for the CDR3 is TGTGCCAGCAGCCCCCAATCATGGAAAAACTATGGCTACACCTTC.

For the CDR3, the DNA is TGTGCCAGCAGCGACAGGGATGATTCCGGGGAGCTGTTTTTT. Translating gives CASSDRDDSGELFF. The chain joins TRBV7-2 to TRBJ2-2; the match to TRBD1 covers 7 bases. CDR1 SGHTA and CDR2 FQGNSA come from the germline V gene. This CDR3 is 14 amino acids long. J lost 6 bases, V lost 5 bases, and 6 bases had no gene match.

The chain couples TRBV7-8 to TRBJ2-1; TRBD2 agrees at 7 bases. The CDR3 length is 16 residues. The V gene's germline CDR1 is SGHVS and CDR2 FQNEAQ. Trimming cost V 5 bases and J 0 bases; bases outside gene matches: 7. The CDR3 nucleotides read TGTGCCAGCAGCCCTAACGGGGGGAGCTCCTACAATGAGCAGTTCTTC. Translation: CASSPNGGSSYNEQFF.

The chain uses TRBV15 and TRBJ1-2; D is possibly TRBD1 (6 bases). The CDR3 has 17 amino acids. Trimming removed 1 base from V and 6 bases from J, with 21 bases in between. Germline CDR1 is LNHNV and CDR2 is YYDKDF (reference sequence). The CDR3 bases are TGTGCCACCAGCAGAGGAACAGGGTTATTGGGGTCACATGGCTACACCTTC. It translates to CATSRGTGLLGSHGYTF.

V and J are TRBV5-1 and TRBJ2-3; 11 nucleotides agree with TRBD1. Germline CDR1 and CDR2: SGHRS and YFSETQ. The CDR3 runs 14 residues. The V segment lost 2 bases and the J segment 6 bases; nucleotides outside the gene matches: 2. The CDR3 DNA follows: TGCGCCAGCAGCTTCGGGACAGGGGGTGATACGCAGTATTTT. It is translated as CASSFGTGGDTQYF. Filled out from reference TRBV5-1 and TRBJ2-3, the complete variable domain reads KAGVTQTPRYLIKTRGQQVTLSCSPISGHRSVSWYQQTPGQGLQFLFEYFSETQRNKGNFPGRFSGRQFSNSRSEMNVSTLELGDSALYLCASSFGTGGDTQYFGPGTRLTVL.

The CDR3 spells CASSQGQGAKNIQYF. In DNA, the CDR3 is TGCGCCAGCAGCCAAGGACAGGGGGCCAAAAACATTCAGTACTTC. This chain uses TRBV4-1 with TRBJ2-4, with TRBD1 matching 8 bases. After removal of 1 base from V and 1 base from J, the junction contained 0 bases not matched to a gene. CDR1 and CDR2 (germline): MGHRA, YSYEKL. The CDR3 totals 15 residues.

The chain recombines TRBV13 with TRBJ1-1; 7 bases fit TRBD1. Germline assignment: CDR1 PRHDT and CDR2 FYEKMQ (reference sequence). Trimming at V came to 6 bases and at J to 7 bases, leaving 8 bases not matched to a gene. The CDR3 covers 13 residues. The CDR3 region has the DNA TGTGCCAGCAGAGTCGTTCAGGGGGGTGAAGCTTTCTTT. Translating gives CASRVVQGGEAFF.

The CDR3 coding sequence is TGCGCCAGCAGGGGAGTCGTGGGGATCAGGGGAGCTAAGGCTAATGAAAAACTGTTTTTT. Translation: CASRGVVGIRGAKANEKLFF. The J gene is TRBJ1-4, the V gene TRBV4-1, with a weak D call TRBD1 (6 bases). The CDR3 is 20 residues long. Looked up from germline, CDR1 is MGHRA and CDR2 is YSYEKL. Trimming pared 6 bases from V and 3 bases from J, leaving 29 bases between.

The chain couples TRBV7-8 to TRBJ2-1; 12 bases fit TRBD1. Germline values: CDR1 SGHVS, CDR2 FQNEAQ. V shed 5 bases and J 5 bases; nucleotides not matched to a gene: 4. The CDR3 length is 15 residues. This CDR3 is CASSRDRGHDNEQFF. DNA of the CDR3: TGTGCCAGCAGCCGGGACAGGGGGCACGACAATGAGCAGTTCTTC.

This clone was detected once. The V and J genes are TRBV30 and TRBJ2-7; D is unclear. CDR1 is GTSNPN, CDR2 SVGIG, per germline (reference sequence). The CDR3 is 12 amino acids. The V and J ends lost 5 bases and 5 bases respectively, with 13 bases between them. The DNA for the CDR3 is TGTGCCTGGGGACGGCAGGTTCACGAGCAGTACTTC. It is translated as CAWGRQVHEQYF. The full variable domain, completed using reference TRBV30 and TRBJ2-7, is SQTIHQWPATLVQPVGSPLSLECTVEGTSNPNLYWYRQAAGRGLQLLFYSVGIGQISSEVPQNLSASRPQDRQFILSSKKLLLSDSGFYLCAWGRQVHEQYFGPGTRLTVT.

DNA of the CDR3: TGTGCCAGCAGTGAAGGCGGGGGCGGCTACACCGGGGAGCTGTTTTTT. Translation gives CASSEGGGGYTGELFF. The rearrangement links TRBV2 to TRBJ2-2; D is perhaps TRBD2 (7 bases). The V end was cut by 1 base, the J end by 3 bases, with 12 bases between. Germline values: CDR1 SNHLY, CDR2 FYNNEI. CDR3 length: 16 residues.

This chain joins TRBV11-2 and TRBJ1-2; perhaps TRBD1 as D (5 bases). The germline gives CDR1 SGHAT, CDR2 FQNNGV. The CDR3 covers 12 residues. V lost 5 bases and J lost 7, with 11 bases in between. The DNA for the CDR3 is TGTGCCAGCAGCCAGGGTGGAGGTGGCTACACCTTC. It yields the protein CASSQGGGGYTF.

The CDR3 DNA sequence: TGTGCCAGCAGCTCCAGGACAGGGGAGAGGATTGGCTACACCTTC. It encodes CASSSRTGERIGYTF. The chain recombines TRBV9 with TRBJ1-2; 9 bases fit TRBD1. The CDR3 runs to 15 residues. Germline V lookup: CDR1 SGDLS, CDR2 YYNGEE. The V gene end was trimmed by 4 bases and the J gene end by 7 bases; junction bases not matched to a gene: 11.

This chain joins TRBV7-7 and TRBJ2-3; D may be TRBD2 (5 bases). V was cut by 3 bases and J by 0 bases, with 10 bases left in between. The CDR3 contains 15 residues. Germline V gives CDR1 SSHAT, CDR2 FNYEAQ (reference sequence). The CDR3 DNA is TGTGCCAGCAGCTTTCGAGGGTCTAGCACAGATACGCAGTATTTT. Its protein product is CASSFRGSSTDTQYF. Drawing the rest from reference TRBV7-7 and TRBJ2-3, the complete variable domain is GAGVSQSPRYKVTKRGQDVTLRCDPISSHATLYWYQQALGQGPEFLTYFNYEAQPDKSGLPSDRFSAERPEGSISTLTIQRTEQRDSAMYRCASSFRGSSTDTQYFGPGTRLTVL.

J is TRBJ1-5 and V is TRBV27; no definite D call. V was clipped by 5 bases and J by 9 bases, with 11 bases between them. Germline lookup yields CDR1 MNHEY and CDR2 SMNVEV (reference sequence). The CDR3 sequence is 12 residues long. The DNA for the CDR3 is TGTGCCAGCAGTGCAGGCGGGAGGCCCCAGCATTTT. It specifies CASSAGGRPQHF.

The V call is TRBV2, the J call TRBJ2-1; the D gene is possibly TRBD2 (6 bases). V was clipped by 5 bases and J by 9 bases, with 17 bases between them. This CDR3 comprises 14 residues. Germline assignment: CDR1 SNHLY and CDR2 FYNNEI. CDR3 bases: TGTGCCAGCAGTAGTAGTGGGGGGTTCGGTGAGCAGTTCTTC. It translates to CASSSSGGFGEQFF.

The rearrangement uses TRBV7-9 and TRBJ2-2, with D possibly matching TRBD2 (6 bases). With 11 bases removed from V and 6 bases from J, the gap between germline ends came to 10 bases. The germline V gene has CDR1 SEHNR and CDR2 FQNEAQ (reference sequence). The CDR3 length is 11 residues. Here the CDR3 reads CAPREAGELFF. CDR3 sequence (DNA): TGTGCCCCCAGGGAGGCCGGGGAGCTGTTTTTT.